This T cell receptor beta chain was profiled in a study of blood T cells in healthy people across ages. Combining a sample-barcoded 5' primer with a J-beta primer mix, a second PCR ran for 7 to 11 cycles. TCRdb called the 5' RACE reads again in MiXCR, with one record for every CDR3 protein. The sample includes around 1,600,000 distinct CDR3 sequences, approximately 43% seen only once; the top ten take around 4%. The germline CDR1 and CDR2 sequences are DFQATT and SNEGSKA (reference sequence). The CDR3 loop spans 13 amino acids. Trimming took off 7 bases at V and 0 bases at J, with 11 bases between the two ends.

Sequencing was carried out using blood. The sequence was obtained from a young woman in good health. The rearrangement links TRBV20-1 to TRBJ2-3; D may be TRBD1 (5 bases). The CDR3 DNA is TGCAGTGGCAGGGATACTAGCACAGATACGCAGTATTTT. Its translation is CSGRDTSTDTQYF.